Following are 8 T cell receptor beta chains from one sample sequenced in a study of cytomegalovirus exposure and HLA in healthy donors. Use of 60 Vbeta and 13 Jbeta primers characterized the PCR. The repertoire was sequenced with immunoSEQ multiplex PCR; TCRdb's copy has only in-frame clones and lacks some. The sample holds some 140,000 clones, roughly 74% seen once. The sequencing input was PBMCs. These receptors were collected from a man younger than 30 in good health and CMV-seronegative.

The chain employs TRBV28 and TRBJ2-3; 7 bases line up with TRBD2. The V segment lost 6 bases and the J segment 2 bases; nucleotides outside the gene matches: 8. The V gene's germline CDR1 is MDHEN and CDR2 SYDVKM. This CDR3 spans 15 amino acids. CDR3: CASSQPSGTTDTQYF. CDR3 DNA: TGTGCCAGCAGCCAACCTAGCGGAACCACAGATACGCAGTATTTT.

The V gene is TRBV28, the J gene TRBJ1-2; D possibly corresponds to TRBD1 (5 bases). CDR1 MDHEN and CDR2 SYDVKM come from the germline V gene. Trimming took off 1 base at V and 4 bases at J, with 10 bases between the two ends. This CDR3 region has 14 residues. This chain's CDR3 is CASSLSRAAYGYTF. CDR3 coding DNA: TGTGCCAGCAGTTTATCCAGGGCGGCCTATGGCTACACCTTC.

The chain links TRBV27 to TRBJ1-2; D is possibly TRBD1 (6 bases). Trimming took off 5 bases at V and 0 bases at J, with 7 bases between the two ends. Germline-derived CDR1 and CDR2 are MNHEY and SMNVEV (reference sequence). The CDR3 has 13 amino acids. The CDR3 nucleotides are TGTGCCAGCAGTGGACAGCCTAACTATGGCTACACCTTC. Amino acids: CASSGQPNYGYTF.

This chain links TRBV9 with TRBJ2-1; 13 bases fit TRBD2. This CDR3 spans 19 amino acids. Looked up from germline, CDR1 is SGDLS and CDR2 is YYNGEE. Trimming removed 4 bases from V and 8 bases from J; junction bases left unmatched: 18. The CDR3 loop reads CASSPPSPGLAGDSDEQFF. In nucleotides, the CDR3 is TGTGCCAGCAGCCCACCAAGCCCCGGACTAGCGGGGGATAGTGATGAGCAGTTCTTC.

This clone has just a few counts. The chain is built from TRBV10-3 and TRBJ1-2; D is possibly TRBD1 (5 bases). The CDR3 sequence is 12 residues long. Trimming took off 10 bases at V and 1 base at J, with 10 bases between the two ends. Germline CDR1 reads ENHRY; CDR2 reads SYGVKD. The CDR3 protein is CANYDSNYGYTF. The CDR3 DNA reads as TGTGCCAATTACGACAGTAACTATGGCTACACCTTC.

This chain connects TRBV5-1 to TRBJ2-3; 7 bases map to TRBD2. After removal of 4 bases from V and 6 bases from J, the junction contained 8 bases not matched to a gene. Germline CDR1 reads SGHRS; CDR2 reads YFSETQ. The CDR3 is made up of 14 amino acids. CDR3 protein: CASSGGGVSDTQYF. The DNA for the CDR3 is TGCGCCAGCAGCGGGGGAGGGGTGTCGGATACGCAGTATTTT.

This chain links TRBV7-8 with TRBJ2-7, with TRBD1 matching over 8 bases. Trimming took 5 bases from V and 1 from J; bases not matched to a gene: 10. The CDR3 totals 16 residues. The germline CDR1 and CDR2 sequences are SGHVS and FQNEAQ. The CDR3 loop reads CASSRIVGQESYEQYF. CDR3 coding DNA: TGTGCCAGCAGCCGGATCGTGGGACAGGAGTCCTACGAGCAGTACTTC. Complete variable domain (other parts from reference TRBV7-8 and TRBJ2-7): GAGVSQSPRYKVAKRGQDVALRCDPISGHVSLFWYQQALGQGPEFLTYFQNEAQLDKSGLPSDRFFAERPEGSVSTLKIQRTQQEDSAVYLCASSRIVGQESYEQYFGPGTRLTVT.

The chain uses TRBV4-3 and TRBJ1-2; the match to TRBD1 covers 7 bases. V shed 1 base and J 3 bases; nucleotides not matched to a gene: 5. CDR3 length equals 15 residues. The germline V gene encodes CDR1 LGHNA and CDR2 YSLEER. CDR3 bases: TGCGCCAGCAGCCAAGGAGGCAGGGGGTACTATGGCTACACCTTC. Its translation: CASSQGGRGYYGYTF.